The 16 T cell receptor beta chains below all came from one sample that was sequenced in a study of blood T cell repertoires in COVID-19. Assay: immunoSEQ multiplex PCR; the TCRdb copy retains only in-frame clones and omits some. Of 200,000 to 250,000 clones in the sample, 85% were seen once. Sequences were obtained from peripheral blood. These receptors originate from a man aged 35-49 years with acute or convalescent COVID-19.

This chain links TRBV7-3 with TRBJ2-1; 8 bases are shared with TRBD2. The CDR3 extends over 17 amino acids. Trimming cost V 5 bases and J 3 bases; bases outside gene matches: 12. CDR1 and CDR2 from the germline V gene are SGHTA and FQGTGA. The CDR3 nucleotides are TGTGCCAGCAGCCCCGACCCAAGCGGGGGACGCTACAATGAGCAGTTCTTC. It is translated as CASSPDPSGGRYNEQFF.

The V and J genes are TRBV6-5 and TRBJ2-1; TRBD2 matches 8 bases. The germline CDR1 and CDR2 sequences are MNHEY and SVGAGI. The CDR3 spans 15 residues. Losses at the gene ends were 2 bases for V and 7 bases for J; bases not matched to a gene: 7. For the CDR3, the DNA is TGTGCCAGCAGTTACCAGGTAGCGGGGATGAATGAGCAGTTCTTC. Protein: CASSYQVAGMNEQFF.

The genes are TRBV19 and TRBJ1-1, with D maybe TRBD1 (6 bases). Per germline, CDR1 LNHDA and CDR2 SQIVND (reference sequence). CDR3 length: 11 residues. V gave up 6 bases and J gave up 10 bases, with 12 bases separating them. CDR3 amino acids: CASSLRGGAFF. CDR3 DNA: TGTGCCAGTAGCTTGAGGGGGGGAGCTTTCTTT.

The chain links TRBV5-1 to TRBJ2-5; TRBD1 agrees at 12 bases. V was clipped by 5 bases and J by 3 bases; unmatched bases: 8. The CDR3 consists of 16 residues. The germline V gene has CDR1 SGHRS and CDR2 YFSETQ. The CDR3 is CASSRGTGGAEETQYF. For the CDR3, the DNA is TGCGCCAGCAGTAGGGGGACAGGGGGCGCGGAAGAGACCCAGTACTTC.

The rearrangement links TRBV15 to TRBJ2-7; 7 nucleotides match TRBD2. There are 15 residues in the CDR3. Germline CDR1 reads LNHNV; CDR2 reads YYDKDF (reference sequence). With V trimmed by 0 bases and J by 6 bases, 8 bases remained unmatched. The CDR3: CATSRDVGTNSEQYF. CDR3 nucleotide sequence: TGTGCCACCAGCAGAGATGTTGGGACTAACTCCGAGCAGTACTTC.

The V and J genes are TRBV6-5 and TRBJ2-1; tentative D call: TRBD1 (6 bases). The CDR3 sequence is 14 residues long. Germline V gene data show CDR1 as MNHEY and CDR2 as SVGAGI. Deletions cut 7 bases from V and 3 bases from J, with 13 bases between. CDR3 in DNA: TGTGCCAGCACCGTCAGGGGTCTCTACAATGAGCAGTTCTTC. Translated: CASTVRGLYNEQFF.

CDR3 residues: CASSKQEQRCNQPQHF. CDR3 nucleotides: TGTGCCAGCAGCAAACAGGAACAAAGATGCAATCAGCCCCAGCATTTT. This chain joins TRBV21-1 and TRBJ1-5; the D segment call TRBD1 is taken from the table without a DNA check. TRBV21-1 is reported as a pseudogene. The CDR3 contains 16 residues.

The genes are TRBV6-6 and TRBJ1-2; 7 positions agree with TRBD1. Per the germline V gene, CDR1 is MNHNY and CDR2 is SVGAGI (reference sequence). The CDR3 covers 14 residues. The J segment lost 0 bases and the V segment lost 7 bases, leaving 5 bases of the junction unmatched. In DNA form, the CDR3 reads TGTGCCAGCACCATACAGGGGTCTAACTATGGCTACACCTTC. Translated, it gives CASTIQGSNYGYTF.

This clone was counted a few times. This chain connects TRBV28 to TRBJ1-2; 7 nucleotides agree with TRBD1. V gave up 4 bases and J gave up 4 bases; unmatched junction bases: 3. The germline V gene has CDR1 MDHEN and CDR2 SYDVKM. CDR3 length: 13 residues. In DNA, the CDR3 is TGTGCCAGCAGTTCAGGACAGGTCTATGGCTACACCTTC. Amino acid sequence: CASSSGQVYGYTF.

The J gene is TRBJ1-4, the V gene TRBV28; no firm D call. The germline V gene has CDR1 MDHEN and CDR2 SYDVKM. The CDR3 is 15 amino acids. Trimming removed 5 bases at V and 6 bases at J, with 16 bases between. The CDR3 protein is CASSPHRGRYEKLFF. CDR3 nucleotide sequence: TGTGCCAGCAGTCCGCACAGAGGGAGGTATGAAAAACTGTTTTTT.

The chain is built from TRBV2 and TRBJ1-4; maybe TRBD1 (6 bases). This CDR3 is built from 14 residues. V was pared by 6 bases and J by 8 bases, with 16 bases between. Germline assignment: CDR1 SNHLY and CDR2 FYNNEI. This chain's CDR3 is CASRGGGGTEKLFF. For the CDR3, the DNA is TGTGCCAGCAGGGGAGGGGGAGGGACGGAAAAACTGTTTTTT.

This clone was seen a few times. V usage is TRBV4-3 and J usage is TRBJ2-6; TRBD2 matches 11 bases. The CDR3 extends over 18 amino acids. CDR1 is LGHNA, CDR2 YSLEER, per germline. The V segment lost 0 bases and the J segment 0 bases; nucleotides outside the gene matches: 1. The CDR3 is CASSQDLAGGSGANVLTF. CDR3 bases: TGCGCCAGCAGCCAAGACCTAGCGGGGGGCTCTGGGGCCAACGTCCTGACTTTC.

A remark on this clone: Within the sample, other DNA sequences also encode this same CDR3. The chain recombines TRBV27 with TRBJ2-7; weak D call: TRBD1 (5 bases). Germline assignment: CDR1 MNHEY and CDR2 SMNVEV (reference sequence). Deletions cut 3 bases from V and 0 bases from J, with 9 bases between. The CDR3 is 14 residues long. This CDR3 reads CASSLRQSSYEQYF. The CDR3 DNA is TGTGCCAGCAGTTTGAGACAGAGCTCCTACGAGCAGTACTTC.

This sequence joins TRBV9 and TRBJ2-7; tentative D call: TRBD1 (6 bases). The germline gives CDR1 SGDLS, CDR2 YYNGEE. The CDR3 runs to 13 residues. V lost 3 bases to trimming and J lost 2 bases, with 9 bases between them. CDR3 DNA sequence: TGTGCCAGCAGCGGCGGACAGACCTACGAGCAGTACTTC. It encodes CASSGGQTYEQYF.

The chain couples TRBV5-6 to TRBJ1-6; a possible D gene is TRBD1 (6 bases). Trimming pared 3 bases from V and 9 bases from J, leaving 16 bases between. The CDR3 loop spans 15 amino acids. Germline V lookup: CDR1 SGHDT, CDR2 YYEEEE. The CDR3 DNA follows: TGTGCCAGCAGCTCAAAGGACAGTTGGGGTTCACCCCTCCACTTT. Translating it yields CASSSKDSWGSPLHF.

The J gene is TRBJ1-2, the V gene TRBV5-8; D is possibly TRBD1 (6 bases). The CDR3 has 16 residues. V lost 0 bases, J lost 5 bases, and 17 bases lay in between. Looked up from germline, CDR1 is SGHTS and CDR2 is YDEGEE. The chain's CDR3 is CASSLVRQAGGYGYTF. In DNA form, the CDR3 reads TGTGCCAGCAGCTTGGTGAGACAGGCAGGCGGATATGGCTACACCTTC.